A selection of T cell receptor beta chains follows, all from one sample in a study of control samples from healthy donors and cancer patients. Here immunoSEQ multiplex PCR was the method, and the copy in TCRdb shows in-frame clones only, minus some. The table lists roughly 94,000 clones, approximately 88% of them singletons. Sequenced input: PBMCs. Receptors were obtained from a man aged 65 to 85 with lung cancer. The CDR3 runs from the conserved cysteine through the conserved F or W. D genes are given only for firm matches. Expanded clones get a size class; other rows say once, few or many, or leave the size out.

size | J | D | V | DNA | CDR3
few | TRBJ2-1 | TRBD1 | TRBV9 | TGTGCCAGCAGCGGAGGAGGACAGGGTATTACCTACAATGAGCAGTTCTTC | CASSGGGQGITYNEQFF
once | TRBJ1-5 | TRBD1 | TRBV6-2/TRBV6-3 | TGTGCCAGCAGCCGACGGACAGGGACAGGCAATCAGCCCCAGCATTTT | CASSRRTGTGNQPQHF
NA | TRBJ2-7 | NA | TRBV6-5 | TGTGCCAGCAGTGACTCCCCGAACCTGCCCTACGAGCAGTACTTC | CASSDSPNLPYEQYF
NA | TRBJ1-1 | NA | TRBV19 | TGTGCCAGTAGTCCCCGCACTTTGAACACTGAAGCTTTCTTT | CASSPRTLNTEAFF
NA | TRBJ1-2 | NA | TRBV24-1 | TGTGCCACCAGTGAGTCAGGGATAGGCTACACCTTC | CATSESGIGYTF
once | TRBJ1-6 | NA | TRBV6-1 | TGTGCCAGCAGTGAAGCACGGGGACACCTTAATTCACCCCTCCACTTT | CASSEARGHLNSPLHF
once | TRBJ2-3 | NA | TRBV5-1 | TGCGCCAGCAGCCTAGGACACGTGTCATATGATACGCAGTATTTT | CASSLGHVSYDTQYF
NA | TRBJ1-4 | TRBD1 | TRBV27 | TGTGCCAGCAGTTCCATGGGACAGGGGGCGGGTGAAAAACTGTTTTTT | CASSSMGQGAGEKLFF
NA | TRBJ2-3 | NA | TRBV27 | TGTGCCAGCATCTCCGGGGGAACAGATACGCAGTATTTT | CASISGGTDTQYF
NA | TRBJ2-5 | TRBD1 | TRBV6-5 | TGTGCCAGCAGCAACAGGGGGTTTGGGACCCAGTACTTC | CASSNRGFGTQYF
NA | TRBJ2-5 | NA | TRBV5-1 | TGCGCCAGCAGCTTCCCCGGGACAACGCAAGAGACCCAGTACTTC | CASSFPGTTQETQYF
NA | TRBJ1-5 | NA | TRBV9 | TGTGCCAGCAGCGTAACCGGGCTGAGCAATCAGCCCCAGCATTTT | CASSVTGLSNQPQHF
once | TRBJ2-1 | TRBD2 | TRBV4-3 | TGCGCCAGCAGCCCCAGCGCAGCGGGGGGCATCGGGCAGTTCTTC | CASSPSAAGGIGQFF
NA | TRBJ2-2 | NA | TRBV3-1/TRBV3-2 | TGTGCCAGCAGCCGGCGGACGGCGAACACCGGGGAGCTGTTTTTT | CASSRRTANTGELFF
NA | TRBJ2-7 | NA | TRBV13 | TGTGCCAGCAGCCGCTCCGGGAGAGGAGAGTACGAGCAGTACTTC | CASSRSGRGEYEQYF
NA | TRBJ2-4 | NA | TRBV27 | TGTGCCAGCAGCCACGACAGAGCCAAAAACATTCAGTACTTC | CASSHDRAKNIQYF
NA | TRBJ2-5 | NA | TRBV29-1 | TGCAGCGTTGGTAGGGCAGGGGAGACCCAGTACTTC | CSVGRAGETQYF
NA | TRBJ1-6 | NA | TRBV12-3/TRBV12-4 | TGTGCCAGCAGCTGGACAGATAATTCACCCCTCCACTTT | CASSWTDNSPLHF
few | TRBJ1-3 | TRBD1 | TRBV5-6 | TGTGCCAGCAGCTCCCAGGGGGCCGGTGGAAACACCATATATTTT | CASSSQGAGGNTIYF
NA | TRBJ2-7 | NA | TRBV6-1 | TGTGCCAGCAGTGAACAGCCAAGCTCCTACGAGCAGTACTTC | CASSEQPSSYEQYF
NA | TRBJ1-2 | NA | TRBV7-3 | TGTGCCAGCAGCTTAAAGGGGAACAGCTATGGCTACACCTTC | CASSLKGNSYGYTF